The 26 T cell receptor beta chains given below trace back to one sample, sequenced in a study of cytomegalovirus exposure and HLA in healthy donors (dated by TCRdb to 2016 to 2017). The library was made by the immunoSEQ multiplex PCR assay. For the multiplex PCR, a mixture combining 60 forward primers for TCR Vbeta segments and 13 reverse primers for TCR Jbeta segments was used. TCRdb limited this immuneACCESS table to in-frame rearrangements with V and J called. A share of clones is missing; checked studies link under half to unresolved V genes, and the rest is unexplained. The sample contains about 140,000 clones, around 80% of them found a single time. More than 2.5% of the sample lies in the top ten. The sample comprised PBMCs. The source of these receptors is a man between 18 and 35 years old in good health and CMV-seropositive.

The chain uses TRBV18 and TRBJ2-1, with a weak D call TRBD1 (6 bases). This CDR3 has 13 amino acids. Germline V gene data show CDR1 as KGHSH and CDR2 as LQKENI. V dropped 4 bases and J dropped 15 bases, with 19 bases sitting between them. The CDR3 DNA reads as TGTGCCAGCTCACGGGCCCAGGGGCAGGACCCGTTCTTC. It yields the protein CASSRAQGQDPFF.

This clone was observed a single time. The chain employs TRBV5-1 and TRBJ2-7, with 14 bases aligning to TRBD2. V dropped 2 bases and J dropped 5; count of bases not matched to a gene: 9. The CDR3 has 17 amino acids. CDR1 is SGHRS, CDR2 YFSETQ, per germline. The CDR3 region has the DNA TGCGCCAGCAGCTTCGATCTGACTAGCGGGAGGGCCGACGAGCAGTACTTC. Translated, it gives CASSFDLTSGRADEQYF.

This chain joins TRBV2 and TRBJ2-1; 8 bases are shared with TRBD2. Germline V gene sequence: CDR1 SNHLY, CDR2 FYNNEI. Germline trimming cut 5 bases from V and 15 bases from J; bases unmatched to any gene: 15. The CDR3 consists of 14 residues. In DNA form, the CDR3 reads TGTGCCAGCAGTTCGACGTTTAGCGGGACTCTTGCGTTCTTC. Translated, it gives CASSSTFSGTLAFF. The full variable domain, rest sourced from reference TRBV2 and TRBJ2-1, is EPEVTQTPSHQVTQMGQEVILRCVPISNHLYFYWYRQILGQKVEFLVSFYNNEISEKSEIFDDQFSVERPDGSNFTLKIRSTKLEDSAMYFCASSSTFSGTLAFFGPGTRLTVL.

This chain joins TRBV5-4 and TRBJ2-5; weak D call: TRBD1 (7 bases). The V gene lost 2 bases and the J gene lost 3 bases, with 14 bases spanning the gap. Germline CDR1 is SGHNT and CDR2 is YYREEE (reference sequence). The CDR3 spans 15 residues. As DNA, the CDR3 is TGTGCCAGCAGCTTTCTATCAGGGGGGAAAGAGACCCAGTACTTC. The encoded protein is CASSFLSGGKETQYF.

The V gene is TRBV9, the J gene TRBJ2-1; tentatively, D is TRBD2 (6 bases). V was trimmed by 1 base and J by 7 bases, leaving 18 bases between them. CDR3 length: 16 residues. CDR1 and CDR2 (germline): SGDLS, YYNGEE. CDR3 nucleotides: TGTGCCAGCAGCGTAAACCCGCGTATCGCGGGGAATGAGCAGTTCTTC. Translation gives CASSVNPRIAGNEQFF.

V gene TRBV18 combines with J gene TRBJ2-7; no clear D. Trimming removed 2 bases from V and 6 bases from J, with 17 bases in between. The CDR3 extends over 15 amino acids. Per germline, CDR1 KGHSH and CDR2 LQKENI. CDR3: CASSPSPEPLAEQYF. The CDR3 region has the DNA TGTGCCAGCTCACCATCCCCTGAGCCTCTCGCCGAGCAGTACTTC.

V and J are TRBV6-5 and TRBJ1-1, with TRBD1 as a possible D gene (6 bases). The V gene lost 5 bases and the J gene lost 0 bases, with 10 bases spanning the gap. This CDR3 has 14 amino acids. CDR1 and CDR2 (germline): MNHEY, SVGAGI. CDR3 sequence (DNA): TGTGCCAGCAGTCGGACAGTCATGAACACTGAAGCTTTCTTT. Amino acids: CASSRTVMNTEAFF.

As DNA, the CDR3 is TGTGCCAGCAGGCCGGGTTTGGGCACTGAAGCTTTCTTT. It codes for CASRPGLGTEAFF. The chain links TRBV6-5 to TRBJ1-1; D is unresolved. Germline V gives CDR1 MNHEY, CDR2 SVGAGI. V shed 6 bases and J shed 4 bases, with 12 bases lying between them. CDR3 size: 13 residues.

J is TRBJ2-1 and V is TRBV7-3; weak D call: TRBD2 (6 bases). Germline CDR1 is SGHTA and CDR2 is FQGTGA. V gave up 5 bases and J gave up 9 bases, with 23 bases separating them. There are 16 residues in the CDR3. CDR3 nucleotide sequence: TGTGCCAGCAGCCGGGACTGGGGATCCCTTGGGGGTGAGCAGTTCTTC. Translated: CASSRDWGSLGGEQFF. Complete variable domain (other parts from reference TRBV7-3 and TRBJ2-1): GAGVSQTPSNKVTEKGKYVELRCDPISGHTALYWYRQSLGQGPEFLIYFQGTGAADDSGLPNDRFFAVRPEGSVSTLKIQRTERGDSAVYLCASSRDWGSLGGEQFFGPGTRLTVL.

CDR3 nucleotides: TGTGCCAGCAGTGAGACAGGGGGATCGATCACTGAAGCTTTCTTT. It specifies CASSETGGSITEAFF. The chain carries TRBV9 and TRBJ1-1; 9 bases fit TRBD1. The CDR3 has 15 amino acids. The ends lost 5 bases at V and 4 bases at J; junction bases unmatched: 9. Per germline, CDR1 SGDLS and CDR2 YYNGEE.

This clone came up a few times. The chain uses TRBV5-4 and TRBJ2-3; TRBD2 is a possible D gene (6 bases). The germline gives CDR1 SGHNT, CDR2 YYREEE (reference sequence). Trimming pared 0 bases from V and 2 bases from J, leaving 10 bases between. CDR3 length: 15 amino acids. CDR3 nucleotides: TGTGCCAGCAGCTTGGAACTAGCCGACACAGATACGCAGTATTTT. It translates to CASSLELADTDTQYF.

Points on this clone: The junction differs from germline at one of its ends, possibly a read error. In the same sample, other DNA sequences code for this CDR3. The CDR3 protein is CASSLLVRSRQGIPEQYF. The CDR3 coding sequence is TGTGCCAGCAGCTTATTGGTTCGCTCGAGACAGGGTATTCCCGAGCAGTACTTT. This chain uses TRBV5-6 with TRBJ2-7; the match to TRBD1 covers 7 bases. CDR3 length: 18 residues. Germline values: CDR1 SGHDT, CDR2 YYEEEE. The full variable domain, in which reference TRBV5-6 and TRBJ2-7 provide the parts outside the CDR3, is DAGVTQSPTHLIKTRGQQVTLRCSPKSGHDTVSWYQQALGQGPQFIFQYYEEEERQRGNFPDRFSGHQFPNYSSELNVNALLLGDSALYLCASSLLVRSRQGIPEQYFGPGTRLTVT.

This clone was picked up a small number of times. This rearrangement joins TRBV6-6 to TRBJ1-1; D is unclear. Trimming took 6 bases from V and 3 from J, leaving 2 bases between them. Germline CDR1 reads MNHNY; CDR2 reads SVGAGI (reference sequence). The CDR3 has 10 residues. Here the CDR3 reads CASSYTEAFF. In nucleotides, the CDR3 is TGTGCCAGCAGCTACACTGAAGCTTTCTTT.

The chain links TRBV25-1 to TRBJ1-1, with D possibly being TRBD1 (6 bases). Germline lookup yields CDR1 MGHDK and CDR2 SYGVNS. The CDR3 sequence is 11 residues long. V was cut by 8 bases and J by 6 bases, with 10 bases left in between. The CDR3 region is CASGTGSEAFF. The CDR3, as DNA: TGTGCCAGCGGAACAGGGTCTGAAGCTTTCTTT.

The chain employs TRBV28 and TRBJ2-7; 7 positions match TRBD1. V lost 6 bases and J lost 2; bases outside the gene matches: 1. This CDR3 spans 12 amino acids. Germline CDR1 reads MDHEN; CDR2 reads SYDVKM. The CDR3 here is CASRQGTYEQYF. CDR3 nucleotides: TGTGCCAGCAGACAGGGGACCTACGAGCAGTACTTC.

The chain carries TRBV28 and TRBJ2-5; 9 nucleotides match TRBD1. Germline loops: CDR1 MDHEN, CDR2 SYDVKM. V gave up 4 bases and J gave up 4 bases; unmatched junction bases: 7. The CDR3 covers 15 residues. The DNA for the CDR3 is TGTGCCAGCAGTTCACCTCGACAGGGGGGAGAGACCCAGTACTTC. It translates to CASSSPRQGGETQYF.

This clone was recorded once. The gene calls are TRBV27 and TRBJ1-1; TRBD1 is a possible D gene (6 bases). Per the germline V gene, CDR1 is MNHEY and CDR2 is SMNVEV (reference sequence). Trimming pared 3 bases from V and 11 bases from J, leaving 22 bases between. This CDR3 is 15 amino acids long. CDR3 DNA: TGTGCCAGCAGTTTTACGGGACACCAACCTAATGGGGCTTTCTTT. Translation gives CASSFTGHQPNGAFF.

V and J are TRBV5-1 and TRBJ1-4; 8 bases are a match to TRBD1. Germline V CDR1 and CDR2: SGHRS, YFSETQ. CDR3 length equals 15 residues. The ends lost 4 bases at V and 4 bases at J; junction bases unmatched: 6. The CDR3 is CASSTTGADNEKLFF. CDR3 bases: TGCGCCAGCAGCACGACAGGGGCGGATAATGAAAAACTGTTTTTT.

The rearrangement links TRBV7-2 to TRBJ2-7; 12 positions agree with TRBD2. Germline trimming cut 5 bases from V and 5 bases from J; bases unmatched to any gene: 10. Germline V gives CDR1 SGHTA, CDR2 FQGNSA. The CDR3 runs 16 residues. The CDR3, as DNA: TGTGCCAGCAGCCCGATGACTAGCGGGAGAAGTAACGAGCAGTACTTC. This encodes CASSPMTSGRSNEQYF. The whole variable domain, filled in from reference TRBV7-2 and TRBJ2-7, reads GAGVSQSPSNKVTEKGKDVELRCDPISGHTALYWYRQSLGQGLEFLIYFQGNSAPDKSGLPSDRFSAERTGGSVSTLTIQRTQQEDSAVYLCASSPMTSGRSNEQYFGPGTRLTVT.

The chain couples TRBV5-6 to TRBJ2-1; no clear D gene. This CDR3 region has 15 residues. Trimming stripped 4 bases from V and 0 bases from J, with 11 bases between. Germline values: CDR1 SGHDT, CDR2 YYEEEE. This CDR3 is CASSPTPGSYNEQFF. As DNA, the CDR3 is TGTGCCAGCAGCCCGACTCCCGGCTCCTACAATGAGCAGTTCTTC.

The J gene is TRBJ2-1, the V gene TRBV5-1; 10 positions agree with TRBD1. This CDR3 comprises 15 residues. J was trimmed by 8 bases and V by 0 bases; bases with no gene match: 5. Germline V gives CDR1 SGHRS, CDR2 YFSETQ. The DNA of the CDR3 is TGCGCCAGCAGCTTGGGGCGACAGGGGGCGTATGAGCAGTTCTTC. Translation gives CASSLGRQGAYEQFF.

The gene calls are TRBV15 and TRBJ2-7; TRBD2 matches at 10 bases. Unmatched junction bases numbered 6, after V lost 5 bases and J lost 2 bases. Germline CDR1 LNHNV, CDR2 YYDKDF (reference sequence). The CDR3 length is 15 residues. The CDR3 spells CATSAALAGTYEQYF. The CDR3, as DNA: TGTGCCACCAGCGCAGCACTAGCGGGGACCTACGAGCAGTACTTC.

This clone has just a few counts. V usage is TRBV14 and J usage is TRBJ2-2; 8 bases are a match to TRBD2. The germline gives CDR1 SGHDN, CDR2 FVKESK. V shed 2 bases and J 7 bases; nucleotides not matched to a gene: 9. The length of the CDR3 is 16 residues. The CDR3 DNA sequence: TGTGCCAGCAGCCAATTCCTGGGACTAGGGTACGGGGAGCTGTTTTTT. This sequence encodes CASSQFLGLGYGELFF.

The CDR3 DNA follows: TGTGCCAGCAGCTTTCCAGCGGGCCCTTACGAGCAGTACTTC. Amino acid sequence: CASSFPAGPYEQYF. The rearrangement joins TRBV7-9 to TRBJ2-7, with D tentatively TRBD2 (6 bases). Per the germline V gene, CDR1 is SEHNR and CDR2 is FQNEAQ (reference sequence). The CDR3 consists of 14 residues. Trimming cost V 3 bases and J 4 bases, with 13 bases left between them.

CDR3 region: CASVEGGNYGYTF. For the CDR3, the DNA is TGTGCCAGCGTAGAGGGCGGGAACTATGGCTACACCTTC. The chain uses TRBV28 and TRBJ1-2; D unresolved. Per the germline V gene, CDR1 is MDHEN and CDR2 is SYDVKM. The CDR3 extends over 13 amino acids. V shed 8 bases and J shed 2 bases, with 12 bases lying between them.

A few counts support this clone. V gene TRBV6-5 combines with J gene TRBJ2-7, with D tentatively TRBD1 (6 bases). V gave up 7 bases and J gave up 4 bases, with 17 bases separating them. CDR3 size: 14 residues. Germline-derived CDR1 and CDR2 are MNHEY and SVGAGI. This CDR3 is CASTSRGNSYEQYF. DNA for the CDR3: TGTGCCAGCACCTCGAGGGGGAATTCATACGAGCAGTACTTC.